One and the same sample provided the 15 T cell receptor beta chains below, sequenced in a study of cytomegalovirus exposure and HLA in healthy donors. The PCR made use of 60 Vbeta and 13 Jbeta primers. Measured with immunoSEQ multiplex PCR; TCRdb has only the in-frame clones, and not every one. The table records fewer than 150,000 clones, over 55% of them present only once. Sequenced material: PBMCs. Receptors were obtained from a man younger than 30 in good health and CMV-seropositive.

The gene calls are TRBV5-6 and TRBJ2-1; 8 bases line up with TRBD1. Trimming at V came to 2 bases and at J to 9 bases, leaving 7 bases not matched to a gene. Germline CDR1 and CDR2: SGHDT and YYEEEE. The length of the CDR3 is 14 residues. The CDR3 nucleotides read TGTGCCAGCAGCTTCTGGACAGGGTGGAGTGAGCAGTTCTTC. Amino acids: CASSFWTGWSEQFF.

This chain connects TRBV29-1 to TRBJ1-2; tentatively, D is TRBD1 (5 bases). The germline V gene encodes CDR1 SQVTM and CDR2 ANQGSEA. V was cut by 6 bases and J by 7 bases, with 18 bases left in between. The CDR3 totals 13 residues. CDR3 protein: CSVDNQGSGGYTF. The CDR3 DNA sequence: TGCAGCGTCGATAATCAGGGTTCTGGTGGCTACACCTTC.

V gene TRBV28 combines with J gene TRBJ2-7; perhaps TRBD2 as D (6 bases). Trimming stripped 6 bases from V and 4 bases from J, with 16 bases between. The CDR3 is made up of 14 amino acids. Germline lookup yields CDR1 MDHEN and CDR2 SYDVKM. The CDR3 loop is CASSLAGNRYEQYF. CDR3 DNA sequence: TGTGCCAGCAGCCTCGCGGGGAATAGGTACGAGCAGTACTTC.

The chain employs TRBV2 and TRBJ2-5, with unresolved D. Per the germline V gene, CDR1 is SNHLY and CDR2 is FYNNEI. The ends were cut back, 2 bases at V and 5 bases at J, with 12 bases in the middle. The CDR3 is 14 amino acids. The CDR3 bases are TGTGCCAGCAGTGAATTTCGCCTACCCGAGACCCAGTACTTC. It encodes CASSEFRLPETQYF.

This clone was observed once. The genes are TRBV6-6 and TRBJ1-4; 9 nucleotides match TRBD1. Germline V gene lookup returns CDR1 MNHNY and CDR2 SVGAGI (reference sequence). The V and J ends lost 6 bases and 3 bases, in that order; junction bases with no gene match: 2. This CDR3 spans 14 amino acids. CDR3 amino acids: CASRRTGANEKLFF. DNA for the CDR3: TGTGCCAGCAGGAGGACAGGGGCTAATGAAAAACTGTTTTTT.

The chain employs TRBV4-1 and TRBJ1-1, with D maybe TRBD1 (6 bases). Germline V gene data show CDR1 as MGHRA and CDR2 as YSYEKL. The CDR3 extends over 14 amino acids. Trimming took off 2 bases at V and 4 bases at J, with 11 bases between the two ends. CDR3 nucleotide sequence: TGCGCCAGCAGCCAACCGACAGGCGGCACTGAAGCTTTCTTT. Translation gives CASSQPTGGTEAFF.

The chain carries TRBV25-1 and TRBJ2-3, with 10 bases lining up with TRBD1. This CDR3 has 15 residues. CDR1 is MGHDK, CDR2 SYGVNS, per germline. Trimming took 3 bases from V and 3 from J; bases not matched to a gene: 3. The CDR3 here is CASSDRGQGTDTQYF. DNA of the CDR3: TGTGCCAGCAGTGACCGGGGACAGGGGACAGATACGCAGTATTTT.

V is TRBV6-1 and J is TRBJ2-7; the match to TRBD2 covers 10 bases. Germline CDR1 is MNHNS and CDR2 is SASEGT. The J segment lost 0 bases and the V segment lost 6 bases, leaving 5 bases of the junction unmatched. The CDR3 is 15 amino acids. CDR3 bases: TGTGCCAGCAGAAAAAGCGGGGGGGCCTCCTACGAGCAGTACGTC. It specifies CASRKSGGASYEQYV.

The chain recombines TRBV15 with TRBJ2-3; 7 nucleotides line up with TRBD1. Per germline, CDR1 LNHNV and CDR2 YYDKDF (reference sequence). Trimming at V came to 4 bases and at J to 2 bases, leaving 6 bases not matched to a gene. This CDR3 contains 15 residues. For the CDR3, the DNA is TGTGCCACCAGCACACTACAGGGGTCCACAGATACGCAGTATTTT. Amino acid sequence: CATSTLQGSTDTQYF.

This chain links TRBV29-1 with TRBJ1-2; D might be TRBD1 (5 bases). V shed 4 bases and J shed 2 bases, with 8 bases lying between them. CDR1 is SQVTM and CDR2 is ANQGSEA in the germline V gene. The CDR3 loop spans 12 amino acids. CDR3 sequence: CSVGDRNYGYTF. The CDR3 coding sequence is TGCAGCGTTGGCGACAGAAACTATGGCTACACCTTC.

The CDR3 region has the DNA TGTGCCAGCAGCCAACCGGGACAGGGGTACTGGTACGCTTCTGGAAACACCATATATTTT. Encoded protein: CASSQPGQGYWYASGNTIYF. The V call is TRBV14, the J call TRBJ1-3; 10 bases are shared with TRBD1. The CDR3 sequence is 20 residues long. The germline CDR1 and CDR2 sequences are SGHDN and FVKESK. Trimming cost V 2 bases and J 1 base; bases outside gene matches: 14.

This clone occurred a few times. V gene TRBV5-1 combines with J gene TRBJ2-5; 9 bases align to TRBD2. TRBJ2-7 matches the DNA end more closely, so the J call is doubtful. The CDR3 extends over 15 amino acids. Germline V gene lookup returns CDR1 SGHRS and CDR2 YFSETQ. The CDR3 coding sequence is TGCGCCAGCAGCTTGGTGACTAGCGGAACCTACGAGCAGTACTTC. Translated, it gives CASSLVTSGTYEQYF.

The genes are TRBV18 and TRBJ1-2, with 8 positions matching TRBD1. The CDR3 spans 18 residues. The germline V gene has CDR1 KGHSH and CDR2 LQKENI. J lost 0 bases, V lost 3 bases, and 12 bases had no gene match. The DNA of the CDR3 is TGTGCCAGCTCACCGCAGGGGACAGGTCGTCTTCCTAACTATGGCTACACCTTC. Amino acids: CASSPQGTGRLPNYGYTF.

In nucleotides, the CDR3 is TGTGCCACCAGCAGAGATACCCCGGGGGGGACTGAAGCTTTCTTT. This encodes CATSRDTPGGTEAFF. The V call is TRBV15, the J call TRBJ1-1; weak D call: TRBD1 (5 bases). The CDR3 covers 15 residues. In germline, CDR1 is LNHNV, CDR2 YYDKDF (reference sequence). Trimming took off 0 bases at V and 5 bases at J, with 13 bases between the two ends.

The chain is built from TRBV10-3 and TRBJ2-3, with D possibly TRBD2 on 6 matching bases. CDR1 and CDR2 (germline): ENHRY, SYGVKD. V gave up 7 bases and J gave up 3 bases, with 11 bases separating them. CDR3 length: 13 amino acids. The CDR3: CAIMGGATDTQYF. The CDR3 nucleotides are TGTGCCATCATGGGCGGGGCAACAGATACGCAGTATTTT.